This TCR beta chain was sequenced in a study of shared clonotypes between healthy human individuals. This clone occurred a few times. Its antigen is still unknown. General observations from the study: Researchers sampled blood only, noting tissue repertoires likely differ. With few donors, the genetic and exposure-history diversity represented was limited. Generally, estimated richness proved larger in naive subsets than it did in memory subsets.

Libraries were prepared by immunoSEQ multiplex PCR; TCRdb keeps only in-frame clonotypes and omits some of them. Of about 990,000 clones listed, 75% to 80% are singletons. With 0 bases clipped from V and 2 bases from J, the junction kept 7 bases outside the gene matches. CDR1 and CDR2 from the germline V gene are SGDLS and YYNGEE. The CDR3 runs to 17 residues. The sample consisted of memory CD4+ T cells from PBMCs. Subset defined: CD45RA-negative fraction. This sequence was found in a man between 18 and 35 years old in good health. Some clones in this sample may be carry-over from other donors' samples. This chain connects TRBV9 to TRBJ2-7; 11 bases map to TRBD2. The CDR3 region has the DNA TGTGCCAGCAGCGTAGACCAGGGGACTAGCGGAACCTACGAGCAGTACTTC. Its protein is CASSVDQGTSGTYEQYF.